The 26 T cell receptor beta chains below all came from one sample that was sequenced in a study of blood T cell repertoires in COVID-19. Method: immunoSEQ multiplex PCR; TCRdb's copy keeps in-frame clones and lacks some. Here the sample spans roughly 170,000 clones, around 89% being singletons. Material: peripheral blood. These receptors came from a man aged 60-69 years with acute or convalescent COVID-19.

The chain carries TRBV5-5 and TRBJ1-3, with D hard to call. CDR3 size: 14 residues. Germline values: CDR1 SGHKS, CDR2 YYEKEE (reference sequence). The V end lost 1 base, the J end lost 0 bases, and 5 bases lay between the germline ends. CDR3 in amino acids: CASSLTASGNTIYF. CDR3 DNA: TGTGCCAGCAGCTTGACAGCCTCTGGAAACACCATATATTTT.

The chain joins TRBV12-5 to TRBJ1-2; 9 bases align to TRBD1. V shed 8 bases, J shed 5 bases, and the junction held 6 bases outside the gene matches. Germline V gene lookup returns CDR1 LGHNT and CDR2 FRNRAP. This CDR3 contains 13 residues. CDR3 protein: CASSPGTGYGYTF. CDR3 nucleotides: TGTGCTAGTTCCCCCGGGACAGGGTATGGCTACACCTTC.

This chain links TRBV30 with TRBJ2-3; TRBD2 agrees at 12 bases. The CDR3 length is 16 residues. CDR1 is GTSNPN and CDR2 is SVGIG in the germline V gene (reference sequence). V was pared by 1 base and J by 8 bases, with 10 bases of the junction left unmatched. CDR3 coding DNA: TGTGCCTGGAGTGGGGACAGGGGACTAGCGGGCCTTACGCAGTATTTT. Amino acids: CAWSGDRGLAGLTQYF.

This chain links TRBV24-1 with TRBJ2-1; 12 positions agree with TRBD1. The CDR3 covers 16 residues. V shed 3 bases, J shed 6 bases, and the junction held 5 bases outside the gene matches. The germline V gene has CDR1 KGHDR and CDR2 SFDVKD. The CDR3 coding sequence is TGTGCCACCAGTGATAGGGGACAGGGGGCGGTCAATGAGCAGTTCTTC. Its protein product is CATSDRGQGAVNEQFF.

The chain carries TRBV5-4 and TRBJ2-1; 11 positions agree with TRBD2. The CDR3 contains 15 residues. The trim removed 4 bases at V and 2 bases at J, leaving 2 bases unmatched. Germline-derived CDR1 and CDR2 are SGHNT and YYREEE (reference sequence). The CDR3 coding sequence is TGTGCCAGCAGCGAGACTAGCGGGACCTACAATGAGCAGTTCTTC. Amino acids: CASSETSGTYNEQFF.

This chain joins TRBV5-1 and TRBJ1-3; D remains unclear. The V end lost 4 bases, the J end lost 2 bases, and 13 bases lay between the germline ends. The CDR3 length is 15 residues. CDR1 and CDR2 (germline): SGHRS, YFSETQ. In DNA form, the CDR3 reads TGCGCCAGCAGCCCCCTTCTGGCTGCTGGAAACACCATATATTTT. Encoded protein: CASSPLLAAGNTIYF. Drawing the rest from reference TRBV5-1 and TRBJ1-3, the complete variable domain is KAGVTQTPRYLIKTRGQQVTLSCSPISGHRSVSWYQQTPGQGLQFLFEYFSETQRNKGNFPGRFSGRQFSNSRSEMNVSTLELGDSALYLCASSPLLAAGNTIYFGEGSWLTVV.

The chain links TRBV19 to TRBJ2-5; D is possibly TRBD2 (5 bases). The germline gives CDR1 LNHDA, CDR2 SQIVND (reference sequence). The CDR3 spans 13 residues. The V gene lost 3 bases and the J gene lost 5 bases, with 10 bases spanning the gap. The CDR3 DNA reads TGTGCCAGTAGTATTCTTCGGGGTGAGACCCAGTACTTC. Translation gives CASSILRGETQYF.

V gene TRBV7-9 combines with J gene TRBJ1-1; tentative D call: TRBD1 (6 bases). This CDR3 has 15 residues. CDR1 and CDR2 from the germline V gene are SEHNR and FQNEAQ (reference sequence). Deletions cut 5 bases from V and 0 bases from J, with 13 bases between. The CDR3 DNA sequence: TGTGCCAGCAGCGACAGGACGGTTATGAACACTGAAGCTTTCTTT. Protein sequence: CASSDRTVMNTEAFF. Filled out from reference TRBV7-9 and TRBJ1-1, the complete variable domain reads DTGVSQNPRHKITKRGQNVTFRCDPISEHNRLYWYRQTLGQGPEFLTYFQNEAQLEKSRLLSDRFSAERPKGSFSTLEIQRTEQGDSAMYLCASSDRTVMNTEAFFGQGTRLTVV.

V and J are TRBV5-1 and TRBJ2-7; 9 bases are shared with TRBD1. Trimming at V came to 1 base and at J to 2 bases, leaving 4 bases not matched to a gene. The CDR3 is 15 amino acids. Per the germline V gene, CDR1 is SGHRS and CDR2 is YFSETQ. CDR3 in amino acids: CASSLYGTGTYEQYF. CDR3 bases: TGCGCCAGCAGCTTGTACGGGACAGGGACCTACGAGCAGTACTTC.

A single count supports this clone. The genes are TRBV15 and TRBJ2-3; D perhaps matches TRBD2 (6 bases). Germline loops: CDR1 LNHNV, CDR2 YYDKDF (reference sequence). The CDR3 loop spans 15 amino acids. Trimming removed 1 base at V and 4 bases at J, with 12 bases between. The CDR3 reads CATSRATGAADTQYF. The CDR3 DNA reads TGTGCCACCAGCAGAGCGACGGGAGCGGCAGATACGCAGTATTTT.

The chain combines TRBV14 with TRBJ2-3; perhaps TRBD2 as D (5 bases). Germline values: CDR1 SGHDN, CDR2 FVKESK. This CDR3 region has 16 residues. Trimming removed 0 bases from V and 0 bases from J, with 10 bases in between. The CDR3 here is CASSQELAVSTDTQYF. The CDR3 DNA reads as TGTGCCAGCAGCCAAGAGCTAGCCGTCAGCACAGATACGCAGTATTTT.

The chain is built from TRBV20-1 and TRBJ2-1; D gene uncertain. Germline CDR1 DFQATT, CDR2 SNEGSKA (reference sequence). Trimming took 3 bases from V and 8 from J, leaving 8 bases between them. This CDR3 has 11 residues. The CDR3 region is CSARYFDEQFF. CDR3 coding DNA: TGCAGTGCTAGGTATTTCGATGAGCAGTTCTTC.

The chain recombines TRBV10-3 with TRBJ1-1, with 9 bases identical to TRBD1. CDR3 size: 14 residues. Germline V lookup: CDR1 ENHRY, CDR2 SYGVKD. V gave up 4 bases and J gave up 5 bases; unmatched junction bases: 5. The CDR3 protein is CAISGGTGRTEAFF. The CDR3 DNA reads TGTGCCATCAGTGGGGGGACAGGGAGAACTGAAGCTTTCTTT.

DNA for the CDR3: TGTGCCAGCAGCTTAGCGGGGACAGAAAGCTATGGCTACACCTTC. This codes for CASSLAGTESYGYTF. The chain carries TRBV11-1 and TRBJ1-2, with 7 positions matching TRBD1. Germline V gives CDR1 SGHAT, CDR2 FQDESV (reference sequence). The CDR3 covers 15 residues. J was trimmed by 4 bases and V by 0 bases; bases with no gene match: 5.

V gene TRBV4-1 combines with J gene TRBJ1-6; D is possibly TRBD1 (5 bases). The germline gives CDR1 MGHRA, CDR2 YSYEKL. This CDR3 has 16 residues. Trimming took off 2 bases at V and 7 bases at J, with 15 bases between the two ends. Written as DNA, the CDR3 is TGCGCCAGCAGCCAACCCGGGGGACGGAAGAATTCACCCCTCCACTTT. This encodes CASSQPGGRKNSPLHF.

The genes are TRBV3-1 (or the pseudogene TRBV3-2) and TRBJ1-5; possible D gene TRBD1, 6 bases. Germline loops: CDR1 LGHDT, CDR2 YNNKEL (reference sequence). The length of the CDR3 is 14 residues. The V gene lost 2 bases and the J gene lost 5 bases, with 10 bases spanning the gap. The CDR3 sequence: CASSQLQGHQPQHF. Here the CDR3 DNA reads TGTGCCAGCAGCCAACTACAGGGCCATCAGCCCCAGCATTTT.

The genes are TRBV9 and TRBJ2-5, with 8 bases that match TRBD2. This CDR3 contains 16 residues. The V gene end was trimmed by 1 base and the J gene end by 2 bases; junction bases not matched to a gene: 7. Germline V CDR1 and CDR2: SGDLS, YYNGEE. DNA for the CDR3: TGTGCCAGCAGCGTAATTCCGGGACTAGGGCAAGAGACCCAGTACTTC. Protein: CASSVIPGLGQETQYF.

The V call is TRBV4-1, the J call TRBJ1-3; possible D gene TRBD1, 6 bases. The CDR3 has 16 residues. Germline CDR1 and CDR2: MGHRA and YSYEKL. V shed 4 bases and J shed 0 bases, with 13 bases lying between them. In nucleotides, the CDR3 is TGCGCCAGCAGCCCAGGACAGTCCCCCTCTGGAAACACCATATATTTT. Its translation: CASSPGQSPSGNTIYF.

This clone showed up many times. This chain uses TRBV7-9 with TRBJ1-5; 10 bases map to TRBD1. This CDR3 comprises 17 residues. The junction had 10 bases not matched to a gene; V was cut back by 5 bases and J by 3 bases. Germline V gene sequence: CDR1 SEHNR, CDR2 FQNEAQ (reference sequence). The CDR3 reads CASSHDRTGGNNQPQHF. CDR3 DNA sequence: TGTGCCAGCAGCCACGATCGGACAGGGGGGAACAATCAGCCCCAGCATTTT.

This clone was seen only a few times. Written as DNA, the CDR3 is TGTGCCAGCAGTCAGACTCTTAGGACTGAAGCTTTCTTT. It is translated as CASSQTLRTEAFF. This chain connects TRBV6-5 to TRBJ1-1; D remains ambiguous. In germline, CDR1 is MNHEY, CDR2 SVGAGI. The CDR3 runs to 13 residues. V was shortened by 5 bases and J by 5 bases, with 12 bases between the two germline ends.

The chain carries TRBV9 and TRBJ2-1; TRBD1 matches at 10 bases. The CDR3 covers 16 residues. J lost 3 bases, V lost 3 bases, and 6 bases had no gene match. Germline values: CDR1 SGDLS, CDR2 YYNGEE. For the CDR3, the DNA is TGTGCCAGCAGCGCCAGTGGGGACAGGGGCTACAATGAGCAGTTCTTC. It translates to CASSASGDRGYNEQFF.

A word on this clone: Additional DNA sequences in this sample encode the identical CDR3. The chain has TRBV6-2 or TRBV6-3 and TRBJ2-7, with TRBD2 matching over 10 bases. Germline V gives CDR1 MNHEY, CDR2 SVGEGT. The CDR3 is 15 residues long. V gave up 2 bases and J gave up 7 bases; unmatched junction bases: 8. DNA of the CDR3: TGTGCCAGCAGTTACGGCCTAGCGGGAGTGAGTGAGCAGTACTTC. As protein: CASSYGLAGVSEQYF.

The CDR3 nucleotides are TGTGCCACCAGCAGAGGGGCAAATGAGCAGTTCTTC. Protein sequence: CATSRGANEQFF. The chain joins TRBV15 to TRBJ2-1; D is unresolved. The V gene's germline CDR1 is LNHNV and CDR2 YYDKDF (reference sequence). Trimming removed 1 base at V and 7 bases at J, with 5 bases between. The CDR3 spans 12 residues.

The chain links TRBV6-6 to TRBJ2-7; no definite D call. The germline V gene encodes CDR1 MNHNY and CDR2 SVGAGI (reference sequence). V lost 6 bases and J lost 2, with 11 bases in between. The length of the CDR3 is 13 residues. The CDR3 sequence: CASSRDLTYEQYF. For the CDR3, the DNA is TGTGCCAGCAGCCGCGACTTAACCTACGAGCAGTACTTC.

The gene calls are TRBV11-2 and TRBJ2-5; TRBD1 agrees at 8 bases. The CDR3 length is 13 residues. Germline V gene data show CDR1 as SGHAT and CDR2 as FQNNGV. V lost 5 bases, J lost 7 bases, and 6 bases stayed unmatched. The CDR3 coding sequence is TGTGCCAGCAGCCTGACAGGGGATGGGACCCAGTACTTC. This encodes CASSLTGDGTQYF.

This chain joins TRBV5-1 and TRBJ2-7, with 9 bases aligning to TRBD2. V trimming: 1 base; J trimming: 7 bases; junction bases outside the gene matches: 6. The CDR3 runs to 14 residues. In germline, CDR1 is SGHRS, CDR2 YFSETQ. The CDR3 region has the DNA TGCGCCAGCAGCTTGTTAGGCGGGAGGGGAGAGCAGTACTTC. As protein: CASSLLGGRGEQYF.